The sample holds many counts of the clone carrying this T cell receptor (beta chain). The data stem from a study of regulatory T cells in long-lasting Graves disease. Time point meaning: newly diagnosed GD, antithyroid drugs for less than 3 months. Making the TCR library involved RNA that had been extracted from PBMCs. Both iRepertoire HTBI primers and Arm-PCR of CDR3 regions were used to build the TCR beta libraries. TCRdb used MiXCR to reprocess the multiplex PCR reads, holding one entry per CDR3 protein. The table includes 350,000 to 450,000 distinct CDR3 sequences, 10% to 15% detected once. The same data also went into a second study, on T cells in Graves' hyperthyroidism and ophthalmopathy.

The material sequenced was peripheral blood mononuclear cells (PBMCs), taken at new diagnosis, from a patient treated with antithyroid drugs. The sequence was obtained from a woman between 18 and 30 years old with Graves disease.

The CDR3 loop reads CASSYSRLAGDQYQETQYF. The CDR3 DNA sequence: TGTGCCAGCAGTTACTCTCGACTAGCGGGGGACCAGTACCAAGAGACCCAGTACTTC. This sequence joins TRBV6-5 and TRBJ2-5; 12 bases fit TRBD2. V lost 0 bases to trimming and J lost 0 bases; unmatched junction nucleotides: 8. Germline values: CDR1 MNHEY, CDR2 SVGAGI. The CDR3 spans 19 residues.